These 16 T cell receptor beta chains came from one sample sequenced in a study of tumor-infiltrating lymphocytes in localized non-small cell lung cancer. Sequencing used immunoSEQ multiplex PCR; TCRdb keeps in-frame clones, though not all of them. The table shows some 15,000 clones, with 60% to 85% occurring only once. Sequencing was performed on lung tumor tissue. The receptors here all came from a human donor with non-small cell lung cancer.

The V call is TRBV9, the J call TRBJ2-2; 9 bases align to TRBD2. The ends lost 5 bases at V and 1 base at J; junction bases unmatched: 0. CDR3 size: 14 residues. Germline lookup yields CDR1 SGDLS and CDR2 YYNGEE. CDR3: CASRAGGNTGELFF. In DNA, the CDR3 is TGTGCCAGCAGAGCGGGAGGGAACACCGGGGAGCTGTTTTTT.

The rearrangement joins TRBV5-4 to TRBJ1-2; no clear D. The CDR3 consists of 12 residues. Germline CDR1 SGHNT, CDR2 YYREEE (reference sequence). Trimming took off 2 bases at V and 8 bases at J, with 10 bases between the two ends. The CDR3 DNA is TGTGCCAGCAGCTTTAACGTATACGGCTACACCTTC. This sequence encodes CASSFNVYGYTF. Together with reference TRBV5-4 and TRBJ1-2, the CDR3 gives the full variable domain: ETGVTQSPTHLIKTRGQQVTLRCSSQSGHNTVSWYQQALGQGPQFIFQYYREEENGRGNFPPRFSGLQFPNYSSELNVNALELDDSALYLCASSFNVYGYTFGSGTRLTVV.

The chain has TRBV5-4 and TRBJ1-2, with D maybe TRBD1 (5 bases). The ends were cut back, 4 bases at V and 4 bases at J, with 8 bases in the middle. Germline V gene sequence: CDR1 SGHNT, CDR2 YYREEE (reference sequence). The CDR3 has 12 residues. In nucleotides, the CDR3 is TGTGCCAGCAGCCGAGACAGCTATGGCTACACCTTC. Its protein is CASSRDSYGYTF.

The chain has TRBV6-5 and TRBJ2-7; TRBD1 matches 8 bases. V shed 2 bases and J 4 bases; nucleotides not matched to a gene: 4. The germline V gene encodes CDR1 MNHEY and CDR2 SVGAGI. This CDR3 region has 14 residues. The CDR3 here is CASSYGQGPYEQYF. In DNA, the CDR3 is TGTGCCAGCAGTTACGGACAGGGTCCATACGAGCAGTACTTC.

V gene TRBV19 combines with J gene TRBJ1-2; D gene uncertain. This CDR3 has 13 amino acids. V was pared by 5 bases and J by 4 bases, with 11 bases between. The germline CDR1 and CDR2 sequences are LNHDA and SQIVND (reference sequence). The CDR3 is CASSPRGLYGYTF. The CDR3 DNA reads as TGTGCCAGTAGTCCTCGAGGACTCTATGGCTACACCTTC.

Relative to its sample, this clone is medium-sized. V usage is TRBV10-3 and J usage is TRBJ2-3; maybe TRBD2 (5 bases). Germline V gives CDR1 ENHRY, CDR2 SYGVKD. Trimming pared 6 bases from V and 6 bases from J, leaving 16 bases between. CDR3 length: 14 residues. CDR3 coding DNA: TGTGCCATCAGCCGCGGGCCAACCGGGGATACGCAGTATTTT. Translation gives CAISRGPTGDTQYF.

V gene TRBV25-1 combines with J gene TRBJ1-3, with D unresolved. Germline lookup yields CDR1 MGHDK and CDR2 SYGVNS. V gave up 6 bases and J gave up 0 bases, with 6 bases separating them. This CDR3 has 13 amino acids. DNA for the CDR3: TGTGCCAGCAGACGGGTCTCTGGAAACACCATATATTTT. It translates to CASRRVSGNTIYF.

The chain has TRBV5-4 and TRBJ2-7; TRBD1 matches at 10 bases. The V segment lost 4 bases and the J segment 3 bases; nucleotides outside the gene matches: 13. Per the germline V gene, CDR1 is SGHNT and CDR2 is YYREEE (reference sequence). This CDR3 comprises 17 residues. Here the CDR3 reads CASSPKTVTGGYYEQYF. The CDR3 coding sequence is TGTGCCAGCAGCCCTAAGACGGTGACAGGGGGCTACTACGAGCAGTACTTC. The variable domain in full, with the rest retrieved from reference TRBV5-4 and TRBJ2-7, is ETGVTQSPTHLIKTRGQQVTLRCSSQSGHNTVSWYQQALGQGPQFIFQYYREEENGRGNFPPRFSGLQFPNYSSELNVNALELDDSALYLCASSPKTVTGGYYEQYFGPGTRLTVT.

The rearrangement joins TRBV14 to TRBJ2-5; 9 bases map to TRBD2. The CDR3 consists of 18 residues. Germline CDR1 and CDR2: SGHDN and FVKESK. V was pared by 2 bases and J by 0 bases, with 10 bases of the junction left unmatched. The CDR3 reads CASSQRLAGIPYQETQYF. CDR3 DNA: TGTGCCAGCAGCCAACGGCTAGCGGGAATCCCGTACCAAGAGACCCAGTACTTC.

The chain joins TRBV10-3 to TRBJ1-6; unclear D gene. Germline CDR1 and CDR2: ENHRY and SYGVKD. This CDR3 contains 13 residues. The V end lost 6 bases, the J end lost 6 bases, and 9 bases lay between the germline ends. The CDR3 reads CAIRPQLNSPLHF. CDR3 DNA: TGTGCCATCAGACCTCAACTTAATTCACCCCTCCACTTT.

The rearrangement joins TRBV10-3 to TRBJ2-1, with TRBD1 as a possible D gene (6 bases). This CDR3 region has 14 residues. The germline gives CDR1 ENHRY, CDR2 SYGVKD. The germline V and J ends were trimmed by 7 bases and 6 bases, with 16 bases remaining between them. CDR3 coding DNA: TGTGCCATCAACCCTGGCAGAGGGGGCAATGAGCAGTTCTTC. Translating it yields CAINPGRGGNEQFF.

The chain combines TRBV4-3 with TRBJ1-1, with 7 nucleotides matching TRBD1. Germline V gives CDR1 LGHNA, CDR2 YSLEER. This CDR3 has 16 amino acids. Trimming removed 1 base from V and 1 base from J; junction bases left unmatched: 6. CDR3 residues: CASSQVGQASNTEAFF. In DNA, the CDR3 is TGCGCCAGCAGCCAAGTAGGACAGGCCTCGAACACTGAAGCTTTCTTT.

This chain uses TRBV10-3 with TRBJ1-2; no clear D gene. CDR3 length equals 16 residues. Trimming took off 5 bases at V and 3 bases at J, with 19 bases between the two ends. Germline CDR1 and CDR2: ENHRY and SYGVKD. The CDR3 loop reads CAISFTSGRPDYGYTF. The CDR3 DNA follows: TGTGCCATCAGTTTTACCTCTGGGCGCCCCGACTATGGCTACACCTTC.

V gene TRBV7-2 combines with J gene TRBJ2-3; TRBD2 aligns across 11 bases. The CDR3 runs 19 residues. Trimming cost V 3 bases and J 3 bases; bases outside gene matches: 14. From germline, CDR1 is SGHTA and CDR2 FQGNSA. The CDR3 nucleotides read TGTGCCAGCAGCTTTTCCGGAATTTCTAGCGGGGGGCTTACAGATACGCAGTATTTT. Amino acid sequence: CASSFSGISSGGLTDTQYF. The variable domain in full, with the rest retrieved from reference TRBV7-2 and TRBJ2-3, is GAGVSQSPSNKVTEKGKDVELRCDPISGHTALYWYRQSLGQGLEFLIYFQGNSAPDKSGLPSDRFSAERTGGSVSTLTIQRTQQEDSAVYLCASSFSGISSGGLTDTQYFGPGTRLTVL.

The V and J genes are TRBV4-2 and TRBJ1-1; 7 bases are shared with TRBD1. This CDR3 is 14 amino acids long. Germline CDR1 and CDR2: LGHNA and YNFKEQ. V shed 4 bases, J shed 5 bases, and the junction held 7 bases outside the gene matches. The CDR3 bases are TGTGCCAGCAGCCGAGACAGGGTCAGTACTGAAGCTTTCTTT. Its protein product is CASSRDRVSTEAFF.

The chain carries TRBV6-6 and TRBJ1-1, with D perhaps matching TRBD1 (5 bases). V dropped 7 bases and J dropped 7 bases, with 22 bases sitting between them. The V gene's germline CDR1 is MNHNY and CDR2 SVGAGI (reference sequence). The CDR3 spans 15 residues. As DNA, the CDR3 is TGTGCCAGCAAAGACAGATTCCAACGGAAGAGTGAAGCTTTCTTT. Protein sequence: CASKDRFQRKSEAFF.